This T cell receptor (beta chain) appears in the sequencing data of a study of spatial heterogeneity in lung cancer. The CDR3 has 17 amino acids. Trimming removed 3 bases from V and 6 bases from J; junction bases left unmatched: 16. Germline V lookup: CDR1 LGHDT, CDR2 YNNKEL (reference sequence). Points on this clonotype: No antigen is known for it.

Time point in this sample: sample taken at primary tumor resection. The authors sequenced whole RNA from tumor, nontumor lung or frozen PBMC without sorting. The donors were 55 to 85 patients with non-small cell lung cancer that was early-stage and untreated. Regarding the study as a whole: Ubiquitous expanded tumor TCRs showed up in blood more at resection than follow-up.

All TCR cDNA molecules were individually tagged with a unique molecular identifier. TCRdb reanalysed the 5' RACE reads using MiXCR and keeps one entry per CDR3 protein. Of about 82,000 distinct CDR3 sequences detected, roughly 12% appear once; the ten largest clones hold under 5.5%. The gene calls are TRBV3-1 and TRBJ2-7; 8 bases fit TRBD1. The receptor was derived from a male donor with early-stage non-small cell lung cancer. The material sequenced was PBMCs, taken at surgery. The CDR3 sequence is CASSHLSGDRSLSEQYF. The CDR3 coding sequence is TGTGCCAGCAGCCACCTGTCTGGGGACAGGAGTTTGAGCGAGCAGTACTTC.